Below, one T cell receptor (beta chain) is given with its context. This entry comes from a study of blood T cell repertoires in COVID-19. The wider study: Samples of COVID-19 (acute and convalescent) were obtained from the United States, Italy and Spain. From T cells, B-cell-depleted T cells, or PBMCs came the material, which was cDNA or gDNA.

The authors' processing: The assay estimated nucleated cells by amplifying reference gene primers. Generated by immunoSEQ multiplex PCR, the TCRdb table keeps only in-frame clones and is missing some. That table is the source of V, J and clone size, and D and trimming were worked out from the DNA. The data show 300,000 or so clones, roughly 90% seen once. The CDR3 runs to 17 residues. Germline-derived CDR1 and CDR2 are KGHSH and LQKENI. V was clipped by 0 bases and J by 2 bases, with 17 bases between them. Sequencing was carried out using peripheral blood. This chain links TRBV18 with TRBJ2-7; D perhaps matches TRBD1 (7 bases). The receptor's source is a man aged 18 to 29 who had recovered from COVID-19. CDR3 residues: CASSPPAGRGDPYEQYF. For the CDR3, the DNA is TGTGCCAGCTCACCACCGGCGGGCAGGGGGGACCCCTACGAGCAGTACTTC.